Shown below are 18 T cell receptor beta chains from a single sample sequenced in a study of blood T cell repertoires in COVID-19. The repertoire was sequenced with immunoSEQ multiplex PCR; TCRdb's copy has only in-frame clones and lacks some. The table includes about 55,000 clones, around 83% detected once. The sequencing input was peripheral blood. These receptor sequences come from a human donor in a cohort sampled during active COVID-19.

The rearrangement uses TRBV9 and TRBJ1-3; 9 nucleotides align to TRBD1. Trimming removed 1 base from V and 4 bases from J; junction bases left unmatched: 3. This CDR3 is built from 15 residues. CDR1 and CDR2 (germline): SGDLS, YYNGEE. CDR3 coding DNA: TGTGCCAGCAGCGTAAGGGGACAGGGCGGAAACACCATATATTTT. It codes for CASSVRGQGGNTIYF.

V usage is TRBV5-4 and J usage is TRBJ2-3; weak D call: TRBD2 (6 bases). Trimming took 4 bases from V and 1 from J, leaving 10 bases between them. From germline, CDR1 is SGHNT and CDR2 YYREEE (reference sequence). This CDR3 has 14 amino acids. The DNA of the CDR3 is TGTGCCAGCAGCCCCCGCGGGGGCACAGATACGCAGTATTTT. Its translation is CASSPRGGTDTQYF.

The chain combines TRBV11-3 with TRBJ1-1, with a tentative D call TRBD1 (5 bases). V was pared by 1 base and J by 4 bases, with 7 bases between. Germline CDR1 is SGHNT and CDR2 is YENEEA. This CDR3 has 13 residues. CDR3 nucleotides: TGTGCCAGCAGCTTAGTCGGGGGCACTGAAGCTTTCTTT. Its translation is CASSLVGGTEAFF.

V gene TRBV6-6 combines with J gene TRBJ2-7; 7 bases line up with TRBD2. Trimming removed 6 bases from V and 0 bases from J; junction bases left unmatched: 11. CDR1 and CDR2 (germline): MNHNY, SVGAGI (reference sequence). This CDR3 region has 16 residues. DNA for the CDR3: TGTGCCAGCAGCCCAGGACTAGAGGTGCCCTCCTACGAGCAGTACTTC. As protein: CASSPGLEVPSYEQYF.

V is TRBV28 and J is TRBJ1-4; no definite D call. CDR3 size: 14 residues. With 7 bases removed from V and 0 bases from J, the gap between germline ends came to 9 bases. The V gene's germline CDR1 is MDHEN and CDR2 SYDVKM. CDR3 region: CASNQQSTNEKLFF. The CDR3 nucleotides are TGTGCCAGCAATCAACAGTCAACTAATGAAAAACTGTTTTTT.

The V and J genes are TRBV5-1 and TRBJ1-4; a weak D match, TRBD1 (6 bases). Germline CDR1 SGHRS, CDR2 YFSETQ. This CDR3 spans 16 amino acids. The V gene lost 0 bases and the J gene lost 4 bases, with 13 bases spanning the gap. The CDR3 protein is CASSLGTEILNEKLFF. The CDR3, as DNA: TGCGCCAGCAGCTTGGGGACAGAGATCCTTAATGAAAAACTGTTTTTT.

The V gene is TRBV19, the J gene TRBJ1-6; 7 bases map to TRBD1. The V gene end was trimmed by 6 bases and the J gene end by 4 bases; junction bases not matched to a gene: 3. The germline CDR1 and CDR2 sequences are LNHDA and SQIVND (reference sequence). The CDR3 totals 14 residues. CDR3 nucleotides: TGTGCCAGTAGCGGGACAGCGTATAATTCACCCCTCCACTTT. As protein: CASSGTAYNSPLHF.

The chain recombines TRBV29-1 with TRBJ2-7; TRBD2 might be the D (6 bases). Germline CDR1 and CDR2: SQVTM and ANQGSEA. Trimming took off 4 bases at V and 2 bases at J, with 12 bases between the two ends. The CDR3 spans 13 residues. Written as DNA, the CDR3 is TGCAGCGTTGCCGGGGGTGGCACCTACGAGCAGTACTTC. Translating gives CSVAGGGTYEQYF.

V usage is TRBV18 and J usage is TRBJ2-7; 7 bases agree with TRBD2. The CDR3 length is 14 residues. V trimming: 0 bases; J trimming: 7 bases; junction bases outside the gene matches: 6. Germline CDR1 is KGHSH and CDR2 is LQKENI. The CDR3 region is CASSPPPSGGEQYF. The CDR3 DNA reads TGTGCCAGCTCACCACCTCCTAGCGGAGGGGAGCAGTACTTC.

CDR3 nucleotide sequence: TGTGCCAGCAGCCAGACTAGCAACGGGGAGCTGTTTTTT. It encodes CASSQTSNGELFF. The chain has TRBV7-3 and TRBJ2-2; 7 bases agree with TRBD2. V dropped 5 bases and J dropped 7; count of bases not matched to a gene: 4. Germline V lookup: CDR1 SGHTA, CDR2 FQGTGA. CDR3 length equals 13 residues.

This clone was detected once. The rearrangement links TRBV19 to TRBJ2-1; D may be TRBD2 (7 bases). Trimming shortened V by 6 bases and J by 0 bases, and 24 bases separated the two germline ends. This CDR3 is 19 amino acids long. CDR1 is LNHDA, CDR2 SQIVND, per germline (reference sequence). DNA for the CDR3: TGTGCCAGTAGCCGAGGAGGGGGGGCTAGCGAAGCCTCCTACAATGAGCAGTTCTTC. This translates into CASSRGGGASEASYNEQFF.

The chain joins TRBV5-1 to TRBJ1-2; D not certain. This CDR3 is built from 14 residues. The V end was cut by 4 bases, the J end by 4 bases, with 14 bases between. Germline-derived CDR1 and CDR2 are SGHRS and YFSETQ. CDR3 nucleotide sequence: TGCGCCAGCAGCCCCCCCACTGAGGGCTATGGCTACACCTTC. It yields the protein CASSPPTEGYGYTF.

This clone appeared a single time. This chain connects TRBV6-5 to TRBJ1-1; 7 bases agree with TRBD1. Per germline, CDR1 MNHEY and CDR2 SVGAGI. The CDR3 sequence is 12 residues long. The J segment lost 12 bases and the V segment lost 6 bases, leaving 10 bases of the junction unmatched. CDR3 in amino acids: CASRIDRDSPFF. The CDR3 DNA reads as TGTGCCAGCAGGATCGACCGGGACAGCCCTTTCTTT.

V and J are TRBV9 and TRBJ2-2, with 11 bases lining up with TRBD1. CDR1 is SGDLS and CDR2 is YYNGEE in the germline V gene. With 4 bases clipped from V and 5 bases from J, the junction kept 13 bases outside the gene matches. CDR3 size: 18 residues. Written as DNA, the CDR3 is TGTGCCAGCAGCCCGAGGGACAGGGGGGAGTTTCTGACCGGGGAGCTGTTTTTT. Residues: CASSPRDRGEFLTGELFF. The full variable domain, completed using reference TRBV9 and TRBJ2-2, is DSGVTQTPKHLITATGQRVTLRCSPRSGDLSVYWYQQSLDQGLQFLIQYYNGEERAKGNILERFSAQQFPDLHSELNLSSLELGDSALYFCASSPRDRGEFLTGELFFGEGSRLTVL.

This chain links TRBV10-1 with TRBJ2-2; 8 bases fit TRBD1. The CDR3 sequence is 15 residues long. Trimming at V came to 5 bases and at J to 4 bases, leaving 6 bases not matched to a gene. Germline assignment: CDR1 WNHNN and CDR2 SYGVQD (reference sequence). CDR3 amino acids: CASSQTGEGTGELFF. The CDR3 DNA follows: TGCGCCAGCAGTCAGACAGGGGAAGGCACCGGGGAGCTGTTTTTT.

The table lists this clone with a count of one. The chain links TRBV2 to TRBJ1-4; the D gene is possibly TRBD1 (6 bases). Germline CDR1 and CDR2: SNHLY and FYNNEI. With 10 bases removed from V and 4 bases from J, the gap between germline ends came to 13 bases. There are 13 residues in the CDR3. The CDR3 reads CATVRQVNEKLFF. The CDR3 DNA reads as TGTGCCACCGTAAGACAGGTTAATGAAAAACTGTTTTTT.

The gene calls are TRBV4-2 and TRBJ2-3; 8 nucleotides line up with TRBD2. The CDR3 covers 16 residues. Trimming cost V 0 bases and J 6 bases; bases outside gene matches: 8. Germline V lookup: CDR1 LGHNA, CDR2 YNFKEQ. The CDR3 DNA reads as TGTGCCAGCAGCCAAGATTACCGGGGGGGCCCCGATACGCAGTATTTT. Residues: CASSQDYRGGPDTQYF.

The gene calls are TRBV6-2 or TRBV6-3 and TRBJ2-7, with D possibly matching TRBD1 (5 bases). The V and J ends lost 2 bases and 0 bases respectively, with 8 bases between them. Germline V CDR1 and CDR2: MNHEY, SVGEGT. The CDR3 extends over 14 amino acids. The CDR3 spells CASSYIGASYEQYF. The CDR3 DNA reads TGTGCCAGCAGTTACATAGGGGCCTCCTACGAGCAGTACTTC.